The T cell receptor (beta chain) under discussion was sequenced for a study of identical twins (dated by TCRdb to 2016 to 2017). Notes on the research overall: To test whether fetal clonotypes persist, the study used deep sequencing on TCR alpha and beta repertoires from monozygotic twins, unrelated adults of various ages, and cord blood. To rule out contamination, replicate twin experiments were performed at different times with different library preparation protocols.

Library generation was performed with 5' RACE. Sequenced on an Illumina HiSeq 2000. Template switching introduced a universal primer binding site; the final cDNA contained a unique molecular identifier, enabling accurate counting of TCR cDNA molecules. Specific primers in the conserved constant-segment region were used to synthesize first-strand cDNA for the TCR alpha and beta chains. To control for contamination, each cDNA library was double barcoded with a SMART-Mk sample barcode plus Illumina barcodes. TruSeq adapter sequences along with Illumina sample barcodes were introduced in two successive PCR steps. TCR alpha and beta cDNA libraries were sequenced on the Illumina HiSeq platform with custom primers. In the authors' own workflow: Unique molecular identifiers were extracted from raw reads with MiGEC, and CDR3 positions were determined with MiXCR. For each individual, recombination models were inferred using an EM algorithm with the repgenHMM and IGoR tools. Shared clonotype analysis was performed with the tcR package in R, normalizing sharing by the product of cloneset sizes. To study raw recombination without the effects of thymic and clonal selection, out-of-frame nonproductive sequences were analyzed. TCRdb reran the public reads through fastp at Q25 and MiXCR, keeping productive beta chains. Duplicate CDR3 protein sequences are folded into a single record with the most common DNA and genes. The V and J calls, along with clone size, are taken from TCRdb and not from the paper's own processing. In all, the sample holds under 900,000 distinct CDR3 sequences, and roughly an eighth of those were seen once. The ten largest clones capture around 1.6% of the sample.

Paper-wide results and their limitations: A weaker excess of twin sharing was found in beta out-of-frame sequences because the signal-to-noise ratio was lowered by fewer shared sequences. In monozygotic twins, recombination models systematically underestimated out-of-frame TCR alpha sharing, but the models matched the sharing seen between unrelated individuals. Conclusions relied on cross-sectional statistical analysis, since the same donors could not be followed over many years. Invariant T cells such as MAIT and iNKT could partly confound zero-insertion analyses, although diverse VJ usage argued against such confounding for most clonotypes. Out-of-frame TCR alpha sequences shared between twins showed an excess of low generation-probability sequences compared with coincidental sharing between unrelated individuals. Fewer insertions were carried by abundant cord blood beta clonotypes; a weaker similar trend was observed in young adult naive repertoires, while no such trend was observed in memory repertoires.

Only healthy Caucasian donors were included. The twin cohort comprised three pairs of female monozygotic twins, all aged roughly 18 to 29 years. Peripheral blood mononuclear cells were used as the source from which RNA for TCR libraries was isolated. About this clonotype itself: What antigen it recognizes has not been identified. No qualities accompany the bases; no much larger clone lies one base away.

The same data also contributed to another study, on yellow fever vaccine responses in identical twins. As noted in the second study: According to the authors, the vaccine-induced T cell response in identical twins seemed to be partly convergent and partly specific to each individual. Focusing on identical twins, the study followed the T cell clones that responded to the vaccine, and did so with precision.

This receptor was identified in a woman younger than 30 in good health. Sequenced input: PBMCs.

CDR3 loop: CASSLEAWQSTDTQYF. In nucleotides, the sequence is TGTGCCAGCAGCTTAGAAGCCTGGCAGAGCACAGATACGCAGTATTTT. Recombination connected TRBV7-6 to TRBJ2-3; no D gene is confidently identified. Sequences SGHVS (CDR1) and FNYEAQ (CDR2) are obtained from the germline V gene. V loses 1 base, J loses 0 bases, and the germline ends lie 11 bases apart. Counted from cysteine to phenylalanine, this CDR3 has 16 amino acids. The entry retains the CDR3 DNA only, 48 bases that are in frame from base 1.